This T cell receptor (beta chain) was captured in a study of blood T cells in healthy people across ages (dated by TCRdb to between 2014 and 2016). The study in broad terms: In model experiments, roughly one uniquely barcoded TCR beta cDNA molecule per two T cells was captured by template switching. For two donors (one aged 18 to 30 and one aged 80 or older), the study analyzed two additional independent replicas of 1 million unique cDNA reads from the same blood draw. Donors of different ages were randomly distributed across sequencing lanes to avoid experimental bias. Donors were grouped into four age groups: young (average 16 years), middle-aged (over 35), aged (roughly 62) and long-lived (just over 80). Age-related changes in TCR beta repertoire diversity were measured in the study by deep sequencing normalized with unique cDNA molecular identifiers.

What the authors observed across the whole study: The CMV infection status of donors was not known, potentially confounding age-related changes in expanded clonotypes. Since profiling was done on bulk unsorted PBMCs, naive and antigen-experienced compartments could not be conclusively compared. Estimates of total diversity from one million sequenced T cells were regarded as lower bounds and underestimates. Observed TCR beta diversity per million T cells fell roughly linearly with age, and a significant reduction was already apparent by age roughly 40. Compared with the aged group, the long-lived group had more naive CD4+ T cells, fewer expanded clones and increased TCR diversity, a pattern suggesting age selection. There was a strong correlation between observed TCR beta diversity and the percentage of naive T cells measured by flow cytometry.

Library generation was performed with 5' RACE. The instrument given in TCRdb is Illumina HiSeq 2500. A second PCR of roughly 6 to 11 cycles was run with a J-beta primer mix and a sample-barcoded 5' primer. A template-switch 5' adaptor carrying 12 random nucleotides introduced a unique molecular identifier onto each TCR beta cDNA molecule. Each sample yielded at least 2.5 million CDR3-containing paired-end reads. First-strand cDNA was synthesized from all RNA with the Mint cDNA synthesis kit, primed by a TRBC-specific oligonucleotide. After uracil-DNA glycosylase treatment, a first 18-cycle PCR used universal primers M1SS and BC2_uni_R on all cDNA. From the authors' description of their analysis: Each sample was normalized by randomly selecting 1 million high-quality reads, each carrying a distinct molecular identifier. Instead of being binned into consensus sequences, reads that shared molecular identifiers were thrown out. MiTCR, with a Q25 quality threshold and the strictest error-elimination algorithm, was used for CDR3 identification, clonotype clustering and error correction. A nonparametric unseen species model using Euler transformation provided a lower-bound estimate of total TCR beta diversity. The public reads were reprocessed in TCRdb via fastp at Q25 and MiXCR, keeping in-frame beta chains. Each record represents a unique CDR3 protein, reported with the most common genes and DNA among its rows. TCRdb, rather than the study authors, made the V and J calls. A total of hundreds of thousands of distinct CDR3 sequences appear in this sample, approximately 50% of them only once. The biggest ten clones account for approximately 40% of the sample.

Concerning this clonotype itself: Its antigen is still unknown. Base qualities are not at hand, and no much larger clone is one base apart.

The roughly 39 donors, aged roughly 6 to 100 years, were systemically healthy Caucasian individuals from Russia. Each donor gave about 9.7 milliliters of peripheral blood, drawn into EDTA-treated Vacutainer tubes. Ficoll-Paque density-gradient centrifugation was used to isolate PBMCs, with at least 7 million per sample. Total RNA was extracted from PBMCs with Trizol reagent, with at least 6 micrograms obtained per sample. Naive CD45RAhigh/CD27high T cell percentages were measured by flow cytometry on a PBMC aliquot from every donor. There are 20 amino acids in the CDR3, from cysteine to phenylalanine inclusive. The only DNA kept is the CDR3, 60 bases in frame from the first base.

This TCR was recovered from a man aged 55 to 70 in good health. The sequenced sample was blood. The sequence joins TRBV21-1 to TRBJ2-1; no check of the table's D call, TRBD1, against the DNA was made. TRBV21-1 is tagged as a pseudogene. The CDR3 reads as follows: CASSKGAGQGWIGVKNEQFF. The DNA reads as follows: TGTGCCAGCAGCAAAGGGGCGGGACAGGGTTGGATTGGGGTAAAGAATGAGCAGTTCTTC.